Listed here is a single TCR beta chain. TCRdb reprocessed the RT-PCR reads with MiXCR, giving one entry per CDR3 protein. The table shows about 90,000 distinct CDR3 sequences, with 45% to 50% occurring only once. This record comes from a study of patients and donors after allogeneic stem cell transplantation. V was pared by 0 bases and J by 0 bases, with 7 bases between. CDR1 and CDR2 from the germline V gene are SGHRS and YFSETQ. This CDR3 is built from 15 residues. This chain links TRBV5-1 with TRBJ1-3; D is undetermined. Sequenced sample: blood, either unsorted or a sorted T cell fraction (not recorded which). The TCR originated in a human donor who was either an allogeneic HSCT recipient or a stem cell or donor lymphocyte infusion donor (not recorded which). It is not recorded whose cells these are; they may come from a transplant donor. The CDR3 nucleotides read TGCGCCAGCAGCTTGGTCCCCATCTCTGGAAACACCATATATTTT. The encoded protein is CASSLVPISGNTIYF.